Below, 32 T cell receptor beta chains from the same sample are listed, as sequenced in a study of identical twins. TCRdb fed the 5' RACE reads into MiXCR, producing one record per CDR3 protein. The sample lists roughly 630,000 distinct CDR3 sequences, under 8.5% occurring once. These data are also associated with another study on yellow fever vaccine responses in identical twins.

The sequencing input was PBMCs. These TCRs come from a woman aged 18-29 years in good health.

This rearrangement joins TRBV6-1 to TRBJ2-1; D might be TRBD1 (6 bases). Germline assignment: CDR1 MNHNS and CDR2 SASEGT. The V end lost 4 bases, the J end lost 2 bases, and 12 bases lay between the germline ends. CDR3 length equals 15 residues. In nucleotides, the CDR3 is TGTGCCAGCAGTGCTCTGGGGGCAACCTACAATGAGCAGTTCTTC. It is translated as CASSALGATYNEQFF.

The chain is built from TRBV20-1 and TRBJ2-7, with D possibly being TRBD2 (6 bases). The germline CDR1 and CDR2 sequences are DFQATT and SNEGSKA (reference sequence). The CDR3 spans 16 residues. The ends were cut back, 0 bases at V and 0 bases at J, with 15 bases in the middle. The CDR3 coding sequence is TGCAGTGCTAGAGACGGGACTCGTACTAGCTCCTACGAGCAGTACTTC. Protein product: CSARDGTRTSSYEQYF.

The chain joins TRBV11-2 to TRBJ1-1; no definite D call. Trimming cost V 2 bases and J 2 bases, with 9 bases left between them. The CDR3 spans 14 residues. Per germline, CDR1 SGHAT and CDR2 FQNNGV. The CDR3 region is CASSLTDYNTEAFF. The CDR3 bases are TGTGCCAGCAGCTTAACAGACTATAACACTGAAGCTTTCTTT.

This chain links TRBV11-2 with TRBJ2-1; possible D gene TRBD2, 6 bases. This CDR3 comprises 13 residues. The ends were cut back, 4 bases at V and 9 bases at J, with 13 bases in the middle. Germline-derived CDR1 and CDR2 are SGHAT and FQNNGV. The CDR3 sequence is CASSYRRVIEQFF. The CDR3 nucleotides are TGTGCCAGCAGCTACCGGAGGGTTATTGAGCAGTTCTTC.

The V gene is TRBV28, the J gene TRBJ2-1; 8 bases map to TRBD2. From germline, CDR1 is MDHEN and CDR2 SYDVKM. The CDR3 totals 15 residues. V shed 4 bases, J shed 10 bases, and the junction held 12 bases outside the gene matches. CDR3 coding DNA: TGTGCCAGCAGTTCCCATTCAGCGGGAGACGGAGAGCAGTTCTTC. This sequence encodes CASSSHSAGDGEQFF.

This clonotype was observed a handful of times. This chain joins TRBV19 and TRBJ2-1; 11 nucleotides line up with TRBD2. The CDR3 runs to 17 residues. The V gene end was trimmed by 1 base and the J gene end by 6 bases; junction bases not matched to a gene: 8. Germline CDR1 and CDR2: LNHDA and SQIVND (reference sequence). CDR3 bases: TGTGCCAGTAGTATAGTATCAGGGCTAGCGGGGGGCAATGAGCAGTTCTTC. Residues: CASSIVSGLAGGNEQFF. The variable domain in full, completed from reference TRBV19 and TRBJ2-1, reads DGGITQSPKYLFRKEGQNVTLSCEQNLNHDAMYWYRQDPGQGLRLIYYSQIVNDFQKGDIAEGYSVSREKKESFPLTVTSAQKNPTAFYLCASSIVSGLAGGNEQFFGPGTRLTVL.

This clonotype was detected a few times. This sequence joins TRBV4-2 and TRBJ1-1; tentative D call: TRBD1 (5 bases). The CDR3 loop spans 23 amino acids. V lost 10 bases to trimming and J lost 0 bases, with 42 bases between them. Germline-derived CDR1 and CDR2 are LGHNA and YNFKEQ. The CDR3 nucleotides are TGTGCCAAGAGCCAACGAGGGTCACAGGAGAAGTTGAGAAATAGTCCTGTGAACACTGAAGCTTTCTTT. Translated, it gives CAKSQRGSQEKLRNSPVNTEAFF.

This clonotype appeared a few times. The rearrangement uses TRBV5-6 and TRBJ1-4; D is perhaps TRBD1 (5 bases). The V gene's germline CDR1 is SGHDT and CDR2 YYEEEE. V was clipped by 1 base and J by 5 bases, with 9 bases between them. CDR3 length: 14 residues. Here the CDR3 reads CASSLQGVNEKLFF. The CDR3 DNA reads TGTGCCAGCAGCTTGCAGGGCGTAAATGAAAAACTGTTTTTT.

The chain combines TRBV18 with TRBJ2-7, with TRBD1 matching 7 bases. The CDR3 loop spans 12 amino acids. The V segment lost 3 bases and the J segment 5 bases; nucleotides outside the gene matches: 1. CDR1 is KGHSH, CDR2 LQKENI, per germline. CDR3 sequence (DNA): TGTGCCAGCTCACCGGGGACAGACGAGCAGTACGTC. Translation gives CASSPGTDEQYV.

The chain carries TRBV11-1 and TRBJ2-6; 8 bases line up with TRBD1. J lost 4 bases, V lost 7 bases, and 15 bases had no gene match. The germline V gene encodes CDR1 SGHAT and CDR2 FQDESV (reference sequence). CDR3 length equals 18 residues. The chain's CDR3 is CASINLGQGISGANVLTF. The CDR3 nucleotides read TGTGCCAGCATCAATCTAGGACAGGGTATATCCGGGGCCAACGTCCTGACTTTC.

This clonotype was counted at least ten times. The chain joins TRBV12-3 or TRBV12-4 to TRBJ2-3; D not resolved. This CDR3 has 14 residues. The V and J ends lost 3 bases and 5 bases respectively, with 12 bases between them. CDR3 sequence reads: CASSFPQDLDTQYF. The CDR3 DNA reads TGTGCCAGCAGTTTCCCGCAGGACCTAGATACGCAGTATTTT.

There are many counts of this clonotype. J is TRBJ2-1 and V is TRBV18, with 10 bases that match TRBD2. Trimming cost V 3 bases and J 3 bases; bases outside gene matches: 2. Germline V gene lookup returns CDR1 KGHSH and CDR2 LQKENI. The CDR3 contains 15 residues. Written as DNA, the CDR3 is TGTGCCAGCTCACCCAGGACTAGCGGCTACAATGAGCAGTTCTTC. Protein: CASSPRTSGYNEQFF.

This chain joins TRBV10-3 and TRBJ1-5; 11 positions agree with TRBD1. The V gene end was trimmed by 6 bases and the J gene end by 5 bases; junction bases not matched to a gene: 3. Germline V CDR1 and CDR2: ENHRY, SYGVKD. The length of the CDR3 is 14 residues. CDR3 sequence: CAIRGTGGDQPQHF. CDR3 nucleotides: TGTGCCATCAGGGGGACAGGGGGGGATCAGCCCCAGCATTTT.

The chain combines TRBV7-9 with TRBJ1-4; possible D gene TRBD1, 5 bases. This CDR3 contains 14 residues. Trimming took off 6 bases at V and 5 bases at J, with 13 bases between the two ends. Germline V lookup: CDR1 SEHNR, CDR2 FQNEAQ (reference sequence). The CDR3 DNA follows: TGTGCCAGCAGGTCCGGGACGGGGAATGAAAAACTGTTTTTT. This translates into CASRSGTGNEKLFF.

The sample holds many counts of this clonotype. The genes are TRBV7-9 and TRBJ1-3, with D tentatively TRBD1 (6 bases). The germline V gene has CDR1 SEHNR and CDR2 FQNEAQ (reference sequence). With 6 bases removed from V and 0 bases from J, the gap between germline ends came to 9 bases. The CDR3 has 14 amino acids. In DNA form, the CDR3 reads TGTGCCAGCAGGGGGGCCCTCTCTGGAAACACCATATATTTT. Translated: CASRGALSGNTIYF.

Only a few counts were recorded for this clonotype. The J gene is TRBJ2-7, the V gene TRBV19; the match to TRBD1 covers 9 bases. The length of the CDR3 is 14 residues. Germline-derived CDR1 and CDR2 are LNHDA and SQIVND (reference sequence). Losses at the gene ends were 5 bases for V and 3 bases for J; bases not matched to a gene: 5. Here the CDR3 reads CASSVLGQGYEQYF. The CDR3 nucleotides are TGTGCCAGTAGTGTATTGGGACAGGGCTACGAGCAGTACTTC. The full variable domain, in which reference TRBV19 and TRBJ2-7 provide the parts outside the CDR3, is DGGITQSPKYLFRKEGQNVTLSCEQNLNHDAMYWYRQDPGQGLRLIYYSQIVNDFQKGDIAEGYSVSREKKESFPLTVTSAQKNPTAFYLCASSVLGQGYEQYFGPGTRLTVT.

This clonotype was counted ten times or more. The chain is built from TRBV11-2 and TRBJ2-3, with 7 bases matching TRBD2. Germline V CDR1 and CDR2: SGHAT, FQNNGV. The junction had 10 bases not matched to a gene; V was cut back by 6 bases and J by 4 bases. There are 15 residues in the CDR3. CDR3 DNA sequence: TGTGCCAGCAGACTTAGCGGGCTCAAGGCAGATACGCAGTATTTT. Amino acid sequence: CASRLSGLKADTQYF. Complete variable domain (other parts from reference TRBV11-2 and TRBJ2-3): EAGVAQSPRYKIIEKRQSVAFWCNPISGHATLYWYQQILGQGPKLLIQFQNNGVVDDSQLPKDRFSAERLKGVDSTLKIQPAKLEDSAVYLCASRLSGLKADTQYFGPGTRLTVL.

This clonotype was found a few times. The V gene is TRBV20-1, the J gene TRBJ2-1, with D possibly being TRBD2 (7 bases). Germline CDR1 reads DFQATT; CDR2 reads SNEGSKA (reference sequence). Deletions cut 3 bases from V and 2 bases from J, with 11 bases between. The CDR3 contains 14 residues. The CDR3, as DNA: TGCAGTGCTAGCGGCGGGGGCGCCTACAATGAGCAGTTCTTC. Translation: CSASGGGAYNEQFF.

The gene calls are TRBV20-1 and TRBJ2-5; a weak D match, TRBD2 (5 bases). V was clipped by 2 bases and J by 5 bases, with 12 bases between them. Germline lookup yields CDR1 DFQATT and CDR2 SNEGSKA (reference sequence). The CDR3 totals 13 residues. The DNA for the CDR3 is TGCAGTGCTAGATTGGGGAGTATGGAGACCCAGTACTTC. Its translation is CSARLGSMETQYF.

The chain couples TRBV4-2 to TRBJ2-2; D ambiguous. V gave up 0 bases and J gave up 3 bases, with 8 bases separating them. This CDR3 has 15 amino acids. In germline, CDR1 is LGHNA, CDR2 YNFKEQ. The CDR3, as DNA: TGTGCCAGCAGCCAAGAGGCGGCCCACACCGGGGAGCTGTTTTTT. Translated: CASSQEAAHTGELFF.

This clonotype was counted between two and nine times. The V call is TRBV6-8, the J call TRBJ2-7, with 10 bases that match TRBD2. Trimming cost V 8 bases and J 5 bases; bases outside gene matches: 18. The CDR3 length is 17 residues. The germline CDR1 and CDR2 sequences are MNHGY and SAAAGT. Here the CDR3 reads CASHTPSSGRLLDEQYF. CDR3 DNA sequence: TGTGCCAGCCACACCCCTTCTAGCGGGAGATTGTTGGACGAGCAGTACTTC.

This clonotype was detected once. The junction departs from germline at one end; a sequencing error may be responsible. The V gene is TRBV5-1, the J gene TRBJ2-1, with D perhaps TRBD2 (5 bases). The CDR3 is 14 amino acids. Germline assignment: CDR1 SGHRS and CDR2 YFSETQ. CDR3 coding DNA: TGCGCCAGCAGCTCCGGGGAATCCTACAGTGAGCAGTTCTTC. It is translated as CASSSGESYSEQFF.

On this clonotype: With a much larger clone just one base away, this may be a read error. This sequence joins TRBV10-3 and TRBJ1-5; D unclear. The CDR3 is made up of 13 amino acids. The germline V gene has CDR1 ENHRY and CDR2 SYGVKD. The ends were cut back, 3 bases at V and 5 bases at J, with 8 bases in the middle. The CDR3 DNA follows: TGTGCCATCAGTGACCGGGAGCATCAGCCCCAGCATTTT. It is translated as CAISDREHQPQHF.

This clonotype occurred a few times. The rearrangement uses TRBV2 and TRBJ1-2, with D uncertain. Germline CDR1 is SNHLY and CDR2 is FYNNEI. This CDR3 spans 11 amino acids. Trimming pared 7 bases from V and 5 bases from J, leaving 8 bases between. CDR3: CASKSLYGYTF. The CDR3 DNA reads TGTGCCAGCAAGTCCTTATATGGCTACACCTTC.

This clonotype was observed a handful of times. The J gene is TRBJ1-4, the V gene TRBV12-3 or TRBV12-4, with a weak D call TRBD1 (5 bases). The CDR3 contains 16 residues. Trimming took off 2 bases at V and 7 bases at J, with 17 bases between the two ends. CDR3 coding DNA: TGTGCCAGCAGTTTATTGTGGGGCCGGGTCGGTGAAAAACTGTTTTTT. Translated, it gives CASSLLWGRVGEKLFF.

This clonotype was counted a few times. This chain connects TRBV7-9 to TRBJ2-3; 8 bases line up with TRBD2. From germline, CDR1 is SEHNR and CDR2 FQNEAQ (reference sequence). J lost 4 bases, V lost 1 base, and 1 base had no gene match. This CDR3 has 14 residues. This CDR3 reads CASSLDGRADTQYF. The CDR3 region has the DNA TGTGCCAGCAGCTTAGACGGGAGGGCAGATACGCAGTATTTT.

CDR3 protein: CASSLTRFEQYF. In DNA form, the CDR3 reads TGTGCCAGCAGCCTTACCCGGTTCGAGCAGTACTTC. The V and J genes are TRBV12-3 or TRBV12-4 and TRBJ2-7; D not certain. Trimming left V 6 bases short and J 6 bases short, with 12 bases between. The length of the CDR3 is 12 residues.

The V call is TRBV12-3 or TRBV12-4, the J call TRBJ2-1, with 7 bases fitting TRBD1. The CDR3 length is 17 residues. V shed 5 bases and J 6 bases; nucleotides not matched to a gene: 16. Written as DNA, the CDR3 is TGTGCCAGCAGTAGTGACCGGGACAGAGGACGAGGCAATGAGCAGTTCTTC. Residues: CASSSDRDRGRGNEQFF.

The sample holds many counts of this clonotype. CDR3 residues: CAISDTAQETQYF. CDR3 bases: TGTGCCATCAGTGATACGGCCCAAGAGACCCAGTACTTC. The chain has TRBV10-3 and TRBJ2-5; D gene uncertain. Trimming cost V 3 bases and J 1 base, with 6 bases left between them. Looked up from germline, CDR1 is ENHRY and CDR2 is SYGVKD. The CDR3 extends over 13 amino acids.

This clonotype appeared a few times. The chain joins TRBV5-1 to TRBJ2-4, with D unclear. The CDR3 has 15 residues. Trimming removed 0 bases from V and 0 bases from J, with 7 bases in between. CDR1 SGHRS and CDR2 YFSETQ come from the germline V gene. CDR3 sequence reads: CASSLEPLAKNIQYF. The DNA for the CDR3 is TGCGCCAGCAGCTTGGAACCTCTAGCCAAAAACATTCAGTACTTC.

The rearrangement joins TRBV2 to TRBJ2-5; TRBD2 matches at 9 bases. This CDR3 region has 15 residues. Trimming removed 6 bases from V and 0 bases from J; junction bases left unmatched: 5. Germline values: CDR1 SNHLY, CDR2 FYNNEI. The CDR3: CASSRLAAYQETQYF. The CDR3 DNA reads as TGTGCCAGCAGCCGACTAGCGGCGTACCAAGAGACCCAGTACTTC.

The chain is built from TRBV6-1 and TRBJ2-7; unclear D gene. Germline lookup yields CDR1 MNHNS and CDR2 SASEGT. V lost 2 bases and J 7 bases, leaving 12 bases between the germline ends. The CDR3 covers 13 residues. This CDR3 is CASSETPILEQYF. CDR3 nucleotide sequence: TGTGCCAGCAGTGAAACACCTATTCTGGAGCAGTACTTC.